This T cell receptor (beta chain) is drawn from a study of chemoradiotherapy in HPV16-positive cancers. This table comes from immunoSEQ multiplex PCR, and its TCRdb copy is limited to in-frame clones, with some not included. This repertoire shows 50,000 to 55,000 clones, around 90% found once; its top ten account for around 3.5%. Samples were taken several times over chemoradiotherapy. Germline CDR1 is GTSNPN and CDR2 is SVGIG (reference sequence). V lost 2 bases and J lost 7, with 12 bases in between. The CDR3 consists of 12 residues. The material sequenced was blood, taken from a patient who underwent chemoradiotherapy. The V gene is TRBV30, the J gene TRBJ2-7; a possible D gene is TRBD2 (5 bases). The receptor comes from a human donor with HPV-associated anogenital cancer. This chain's CDR3 is CAWSSPSGEQYF. DNA of the CDR3: TGTGCCTGGAGTTCCCCGTCGGGGGAGCAGTACTTC. The entire variable domain, with the rest obtained from reference TRBV30 and TRBJ2-7, is as follows: SQTIHQWPATLVQPVGSPLSLECTVEGTSNPNLYWYRQAAGRGLQLLFYSVGIGQISSEVPQNLSASRPQDRQFILSSKKLLLSDSGFYLCAWSSPSGEQYFGPGTRLTVT.